Below, 21 T cell receptor beta chains from the same sample are listed, as sequenced in a study of blood T cells in healthy people across ages. Sample-barcoded 5' priming and a J-beta primer mix drove a second PCR of roughly 6 to 12 cycles. One entry per CDR3 protein, called by TCRdb with MiXCR from the 5' RACE reads. This sample has some 940,000 distinct CDR3 sequences, with roughly 28% found just once. This sample also belongs to another study, concerning T cells of mothers and their children.

Sequencing was performed on blood. All receptors derive from a woman aged 40-49 years in good health.

V usage is TRBV9 and J usage is TRBJ2-3; TRBD1 or TRBD2 may be the D gene (5 bases each). CDR1 and CDR2 from the germline V gene are SGDLS and YYNGEE. Trimming removed 3 bases from V and 0 bases from J, with 8 bases in between. This CDR3 has 14 residues. The CDR3 here is CASSGGSSTDTQYF. The CDR3 DNA sequence: TGTGCCAGCAGCGGGGGGAGCAGCACAGATACGCAGTATTTT.

This clonotype was detected a few times. This chain joins TRBV20-1 and TRBJ1-5; D is perhaps TRBD1 (6 bases). Germline lookup yields CDR1 DFQATT and CDR2 SNEGSKA (reference sequence). The length of the CDR3 is 14 residues. V was shortened by 0 bases and J by 3 bases, with 9 bases between the two germline ends. The CDR3 spells CSARDRGNNQPQHF. CDR3 in DNA: TGCAGTGCTAGAGATAGGGGGAACAATCAGCCCCAGCATTTT.

J is TRBJ2-1 and V is TRBV28; a possible D gene is TRBD1 (5 bases). The CDR3 runs 15 residues. Between the trimmed V and J ends, which lost 5 bases and 4 bases, there was a span of 15 bases. Germline V gene data show CDR1 as MDHEN and CDR2 as SYDVKM. This CDR3 is CASSPFGAAYNEQFF. The CDR3 nucleotides read TGTGCCAGCAGTCCCTTTGGGGCAGCTTACAATGAGCAGTTCTTC. Using reference TRBV28 and TRBJ2-1 for the parts outside the CDR3, the full variable domain is DVKVTQSSRYLVKRTGEKVFLECVQDMDHENMFWYRQDPGLGLRLIYFSYDVKMKEKGDIPEGYSVSREKKERFSLILESASTNQTSMYLCASSPFGAAYNEQFFGPGTRLTVL.

The chain recombines TRBV7-2 with TRBJ1-6, with 8 bases matching TRBD1. Germline V CDR1 and CDR2: SGHTA, FQGNSA. The CDR3 covers 17 residues. The V gene end was trimmed by 5 bases and the J gene end by 9 bases; junction bases not matched to a gene: 15. The CDR3 coding sequence is TGTGCCAGCAGCCCAAGGGACAGGCCGGCCGGAATTTCACCCCTCCACTTT. Protein sequence: CASSPRDRPAGISPLHF.

This clonotype was seen many times. This sequence joins TRBV12-3 or TRBV12-4 and TRBJ1-2, with a weak D call TRBD1 (5 bases). Deletions cut 6 bases from V and 7 bases from J, with 18 bases between. This CDR3 has 14 residues. CDR3 DNA: TGTGCCAGCAGCACCCGGGGGGTTATTGGTGGCTACACCTTC. The encoded protein is CASSTRGVIGGYTF.

This rearrangement joins TRBV6-2 or TRBV6-3 to TRBJ2-1; D remains ambiguous. The CDR3 consists of 14 residues. The germline V gene has CDR1 MNHEY and CDR2 SVGEGT. V lost 6 bases, J lost 4 bases, and 13 bases lay in between. The CDR3 here is CASSQKLGYNEQFF. In nucleotides, the CDR3 is TGTGCCAGCAGCCAGAAATTGGGATACAATGAGCAGTTCTTC.

The chain employs TRBV27 and TRBJ1-5; TRBD1 agrees at 8 bases. Germline V gene sequence: CDR1 MNHEY, CDR2 SMNVEV (reference sequence). The CDR3 has 14 residues. V shed 5 bases, J shed 6 bases, and the junction held 6 bases outside the gene matches. This CDR3 is CASSGQGLGQPQHF. Here the CDR3 DNA reads TGTGCCAGCAGTGGACAGGGATTAGGTCAGCCCCAGCATTTT.

The gene calls are TRBV18 and TRBJ2-1; unclear D gene. CDR3 length: 15 amino acids. V was clipped by 6 bases and J by 1 base, with 13 bases between them. Germline assignment: CDR1 KGHSH and CDR2 LQKENI. CDR3 loop: CASSNLGQSYNEQFF. CDR3 coding DNA: TGTGCCAGCTCGAACCTGGGCCAGTCCTACAATGAGCAGTTCTTC.

There are many counts of this clonotype. The chain employs TRBV4-1 and TRBJ1-2; D gene unclear. The CDR3 consists of 15 residues. Germline CDR1 is MGHRA and CDR2 is YSYEKL. Trimming took off 0 bases at V and 6 bases at J, with 14 bases between the two ends. The CDR3: CASSQDMGVRDGYTF. The CDR3 DNA reads TGCGCCAGCAGCCAAGATATGGGAGTTCGGGATGGCTACACCTTC.

Comment on this clonotype: Since the CDR3 does not end with the conserved phenylalanine or tryptophan, this likely comes from a read error. The chain employs TRBV18 and TRBJ1-1; TRBD1 might be the D (5 bases). The CDR3 runs to 15 residues. Trimming removed 3 bases at V and 6 bases at J, with 17 bases between. Germline CDR1 reads KGHSH; CDR2 reads LQKENI. CDR3 nucleotides: TGTGCCAGCTCACCCTCTCGGGAGGGGTGGGCTGAAGCTTTCTTG. It specifies CASSPSREGWAEAFL.

The V call is TRBV12-3 or TRBV12-4, the J call TRBJ2-5; D is ambiguous. The J call could be wrong; TRBJ2-7 is a better fit for the DNA end. The length of the CDR3 is 14 residues. The CDR3 region has the DNA TGTGCCAGCAGTTTGGGGTACAACTCCTACGAGCAGTACTTC. This codes for CASSLGYNSYEQYF.

V and J are TRBV15 and TRBJ1-3, with D hard to call. This CDR3 spans 15 amino acids. Trimming cost V 0 bases and J 1 base, with 7 bases left between them. The germline CDR1 and CDR2 sequences are LNHNV and YYDKDF (reference sequence). This chain's CDR3 is CATSRDWGSGNTIYF. CDR3 nucleotides: TGTGCCACCAGCAGAGATTGGGGATCTGGAAACACCATATATTTT.

The V and J genes are TRBV7-3 and TRBJ1-6; D possibly corresponds to TRBD1 (6 bases). The V gene's germline CDR1 is SGHTA and CDR2 FQGTGA. Trimming removed 4 bases at V and 0 bases at J, with 25 bases between. This CDR3 is 21 amino acids long. The CDR3 region has the DNA TGTGCCAGCAGCTCTCAGGTTTTCTCTACAGGGCTCAGCTCCTATAATTCACCCCTCCACTTT. It is translated as CASSSQVFSTGLSSYNSPLHF.

As for this clonotype: The junction departs from germline at one end; a sequencing error may be responsible. This chain links TRBV5-1 with TRBJ1-1, with TRBD1 matching 7 bases. CDR1 and CDR2 (germline): SGHRS, YFSETQ. This CDR3 region has 15 residues. CDR3 amino acids: CTSTPSGTENTEAFF. CDR3 DNA sequence: TGCACCAGCACCCCCTCCGGGACAGAGAACACTGAAGCTTTCTTT.

This clonotype has ten or more counts. V gene TRBV7-9 combines with J gene TRBJ2-5, with 8 bases identical to TRBD2. From germline, CDR1 is SEHNR and CDR2 FQNEAQ (reference sequence). The V segment lost 0 bases and the J segment 0 bases; nucleotides outside the gene matches: 3. The length of the CDR3 is 16 residues. The chain's CDR3 is CASSLATSAYQETQYF. CDR3 DNA sequence: TGTGCCAGCAGCTTAGCGACTAGCGCCTACCAAGAGACCCAGTACTTC.

The chain uses TRBV7-9 and TRBJ1-2, with D possibly being TRBD1 (6 bases). Per the germline V gene, CDR1 is SEHNR and CDR2 is FQNEAQ (reference sequence). The CDR3 is 15 amino acids. Trimming pared 5 bases from V and 7 bases from J, leaving 20 bases between. The CDR3 sequence is CASSHWETGITGYTF. In DNA, the CDR3 is TGTGCCAGCAGCCACTGGGAAACAGGGATTACTGGCTACACCTTC.

This chain connects TRBV20-1 to TRBJ1-1; TRBD1 might be the D (5 bases). The V gene's germline CDR1 is DFQATT and CDR2 SNEGSKA (reference sequence). There are 16 residues in the CDR3. Trimming took off 0 bases at V and 6 bases at J, with 20 bases between the two ends. CDR3 in amino acids: CSARDWGLGLEAEAFF. The CDR3 DNA reads TGCAGTGCTAGAGATTGGGGCCTGGGACTGGAAGCTGAAGCTTTCTTT.

Concerning this clonotype itself: At one end, the junction sequence differs from germline, possibly due to a read error. The V and J genes are TRBV12-3 or TRBV12-4 and TRBJ2-3; 9 bases are a match to TRBD2. The CDR3 contains 17 residues. DNA for the CDR3: TGTGCCAGCAGTTTTCCCTTAGCGGGAGCTGGCACAGATGCGCAGTATTTT. Translating gives CASSFPLAGAGTDAQYF.

The rearrangement joins TRBV9 to TRBJ2-5, with D possibly matching TRBD2 (5 bases). This CDR3 has 15 residues. The V gene lost 4 bases and the J gene lost 4 bases, with 17 bases spanning the gap. Germline CDR1 SGDLS, CDR2 YYNGEE. CDR3 residues: CASSISGLGVETQYF. The CDR3, as DNA: TGTGCCAGCAGCATTTCCGGGTTGGGAGTAGAGACCCAGTACTTC.

This clonotype was detected once. This chain uses TRBV4-1 with TRBJ1-2; D might be TRBD1 (5 bases). Trimming took 1 base from V and 3 from J, leaving 9 bases between them. CDR1 and CDR2 (germline): MGHRA, YSYEKL. The CDR3 totals 14 residues. This CDR3 is CASSQVRGYYGYTF. In DNA form, the CDR3 reads TGCGCCAGCAGCCAAGTTAGGGGCTACTATGGCTACACCTTC.

The rearrangement joins TRBV20-1 to TRBJ1-1; unclear D gene. The CDR3 has 13 residues. From germline, CDR1 is DFQATT and CDR2 SNEGSKA (reference sequence). V was trimmed by 8 bases and J by 3 bases, leaving 16 bases between them. CDR3 sequence: CSSRTLGYTEAFF. The DNA of the CDR3 is TGCAGTTCCCGAACGCTGGGTTACACTGAAGCTTTCTTT.